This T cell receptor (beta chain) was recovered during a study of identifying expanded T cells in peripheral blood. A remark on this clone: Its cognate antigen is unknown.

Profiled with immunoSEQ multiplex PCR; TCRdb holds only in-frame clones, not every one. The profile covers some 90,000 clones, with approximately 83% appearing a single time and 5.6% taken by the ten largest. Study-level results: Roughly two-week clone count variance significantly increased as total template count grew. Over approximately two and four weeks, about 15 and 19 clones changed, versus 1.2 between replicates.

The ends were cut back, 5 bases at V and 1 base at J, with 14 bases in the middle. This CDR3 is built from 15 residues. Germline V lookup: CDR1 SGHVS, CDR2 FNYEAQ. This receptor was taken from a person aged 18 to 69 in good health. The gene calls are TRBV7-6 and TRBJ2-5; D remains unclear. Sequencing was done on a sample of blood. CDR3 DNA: TGTGCCAGCAGCAGGACGGAATCCACCCAAGAGACCCAGTACTTC. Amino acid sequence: CASSRTESTQETQYF.